Below are 30 T cell receptor beta chains sequenced from a single sample in a study of blood T cells in healthy people across ages. A second about 7 to 11 cycle PCR used barcoded and J-beta primers. Via MiXCR, TCRdb re-called the 5' RACE reads, giving one row per CDR3 protein. Among about 640,000 distinct CDR3 sequences listed, 25% to 30% were seen once. Sequenced sample: blood. All receptors derive from a woman aged 80 or over in good health.

There are many counts of this clonotype. With a much larger clone just one base away, this may be a read error. CDR3 in DNA: TGTGCCAGCAGTGTTGGGGGGGCCGGTGAGACCCAGTACTTC. Protein product: CASSVGGAGETQYF. The chain carries TRBV25-1 and TRBJ2-5, with a possible D match to TRBD2 (7 bases). This CDR3 comprises 14 residues. Per the germline V gene, CDR1 is MGHDK and CDR2 is SYGVNS. Trimming took 4 bases from V and 5 from J, leaving 14 bases between them.

The genes are TRBV28 and TRBJ1-1; unclear D gene. The germline V and J ends were trimmed by 6 bases and 0 bases, with 11 bases remaining between them. CDR1 is MDHEN and CDR2 is SYDVKM in the germline V gene. CDR3 length: 14 amino acids. The CDR3 DNA is TGTGCCAGCAGGGCCGCAGGCATGAACACTGAAGCTTTCTTT. Encoded protein: CASRAAGMNTEAFF. The variable domain in full, with the rest retrieved from reference TRBV28 and TRBJ1-1, is DVKVTQSSRYLVKRTGEKVFLECVQDMDHENMFWYRQDPGLGLRLIYFSYDVKMKEKGDIPEGYSVSREKKERFSLILESASTNQTSMYLCASRAAGMNTEAFFGQGTRLTVV.

This clonotype has more than one count but fewer than ten. The chain combines TRBV18 with TRBJ2-2, with D possibly being TRBD1 (6 bases). V lost 2 bases, J lost 0 bases, and 13 bases lay in between. Germline values: CDR1 KGHSH, CDR2 LQKENI. The CDR3 consists of 17 residues. The CDR3 reads CASSPREGGANTGELFF. The CDR3 coding sequence is TGTGCCAGCTCACCAAGGGAAGGGGGAGCGAACACCGGGGAGCTGTTTTTT.

With regard to this clonotype: A read error is possible here, since a much larger clone lies one base away. Because the CDR3 is missing its conserved closing phenylalanine or tryptophan, this is likely a read error. This chain connects TRBV12-3 or TRBV12-4 to TRBJ1-2; 8 nucleotides match TRBD1. Trimming at V came to 6 bases and at J to 8 bases, leaving 2 bases not matched to a gene. CDR3 length: 11 residues. Written as DNA, the CDR3 is TGTGCCAGCAGAGACAGGGGAGGCTACACCTCC. This gives the protein CASRDRGGYTS.

This clonotype was detected ten times or more. The V and J genes are TRBV6-2 or TRBV6-3 and TRBJ2-1; D possibly uses TRBD1 or TRBD2 (5 bases each). This CDR3 spans 14 amino acids. V was trimmed by 7 bases and J by 7 bases, leaving 17 bases between them. Germline CDR1 reads MNHEY; CDR2 reads SVGEGT. CDR3 nucleotides: TGTGCCAGCAAAAGGGACGGCTTCGAGAATGAGCAGTTCTTC. Encoded protein: CASKRDGFENEQFF.

Many counts were recorded for this clonotype. The genes are TRBV7-9 and TRBJ2-5, with D unclear. Germline values: CDR1 SEHNR, CDR2 FQNEAQ (reference sequence). V lost 0 bases, J lost 5 bases, and 13 bases lay in between. The CDR3 is 15 amino acids. CDR3 sequence: CASSLAGPERETQYF. In DNA, the CDR3 is TGTGCCAGCAGCTTAGCTGGGCCCGAAAGGGAGACCCAGTACTTC.

Of note for this clonotype: One base away lies a much larger clone, so this may be a sequencing read error. V is TRBV5-1 and J is TRBJ2-5; 7 bases fit TRBD2. The germline V gene has CDR1 SGHRS and CDR2 YFSETQ. The V gene end was trimmed by 4 bases and the J gene end by 11 bases; junction bases not matched to a gene: 17. This CDR3 comprises 15 residues. CDR3 protein: CASSLDGTKVDEQYF. CDR3 in DNA: TGCGCCAGCAGCCTGGATGGGACTAAGGTTGATGAGCAGTACTTC.

This clonotype was picked up a small number of times. It may be a read error: a sequence one base away is much more abundant. The chain links TRBV20-1 to TRBJ2-7; TRBD1 is a possible D gene (5 bases). The assigned J gene may be wrong: the sequence end matches TRBJ2-5 better. This CDR3 has 11 amino acids. Germline V CDR1 and CDR2: DFQATT, SNEGSKA (reference sequence). CDR3 in DNA: TGCAGCTCAGGGCCAAAGAAGACCCAGTACTTC. This translates into CSSGPKKTQYF.

This clonotype was seen only once. This chain joins TRBV20-1 and TRBJ2-3; 10 bases agree with TRBD2. CDR1 and CDR2 from the germline V gene are DFQATT and SNEGSKA (reference sequence). The CDR3 is made up of 15 amino acids. The V and J ends lost 6 bases and 5 bases, in that order; junction bases with no gene match: 11. CDR3 residues: CSAPSASGSKDTQYF. CDR3 DNA sequence: TGCAGTGCCCCGTCTGCTAGCGGGAGTAAAGATACGCAGTATTTT.

Many counts were recorded for this clonotype. This chain links TRBV29-1 with TRBJ2-1; TRBD1 might be the D (5 bases). The DNA end lines up better with TRBJ2-7; the J call may be wrong. The CDR3 has 11 amino acids. Germline V gene data show CDR1 as SQVTM and CDR2 as ANQGSEA. CDR3 amino acids: CSGGSYNEQYF. The CDR3 nucleotides are TGCAGCGGGGGCTCCTACAATGAGCAGTACTTC.

This clonotype occurred many times. V and J are TRBV7-9 and TRBJ2-5; D call uncertain. Germline loops: CDR1 SEHNR, CDR2 FQNEAQ (reference sequence). This CDR3 is 14 amino acids long. V was cut by 5 bases and J by 0 bases, with 10 bases left in between. CDR3 sequence reads: CASSVSEYQETQYF. The DNA of the CDR3 is TGTGCCAGCAGCGTCTCGGAGTACCAAGAGACCCAGTACTTC. Filled out from reference TRBV7-9 and TRBJ2-5, the complete variable domain reads DTGVSQNPRHKITKRGQNVTFRCDPISEHNRLYWYRQTLGQGPEFLTYFQNEAQLEKSRLLSDRFSAERPKGSFSTLEIQRTEQGDSAMYLCASSVSEYQETQYFGPGTRLLVL.

Of note for this clonotype: A much larger clone lies one base from this, so it may be a read error. The rearrangement links TRBV7-2 to TRBJ2-5, with D perhaps being TRBD1 or TRBD2 (5 bases each). V gave up 3 bases and J gave up 11 bases, with 19 bases separating them. Germline V lookup: CDR1 SGHTA, CDR2 FQGNSA. This CDR3 is 14 amino acids long. This CDR3 is CASSFYTRGNEQYF. Here the CDR3 DNA reads TGTGCCAGCAGCTTTTACACTAGGGGAAATGAGCAGTACTTC.

Written as DNA, the CDR3 is TGCAGTGCTCCGAATCGAGCGGGGGCGGGAGATACGCAGTATTTT. This gives the protein CSAPNRAGAGDTQYF. The J gene is TRBJ2-3, the V gene TRBV20-1; the match to TRBD2 covers 8 bases. The CDR3 loop spans 15 amino acids. V trimming: 5 bases; J trimming: 5 bases; junction bases outside the gene matches: 12. Germline values: CDR1 DFQATT, CDR2 SNEGSKA (reference sequence).

This clonotype was picked up many times. V gene TRBV19 combines with J gene TRBJ2-1, with 10 bases lining up with TRBD2. The germline CDR1 and CDR2 sequences are LNHDA and SQIVND (reference sequence). With 5 bases clipped from V and 4 bases from J, the junction kept 8 bases outside the gene matches. The CDR3 is 16 amino acids. For the CDR3, the DNA is TGTGCCAGTAGTCCCCGGGGTAGCGGGGGGTACAATGAGCAGTTCTTC. Its protein is CASSPRGSGGYNEQFF.

This clonotype showed up many times. The chain is built from TRBV7-9 and TRBJ2-1; 9 positions match TRBD1. This CDR3 comprises 15 residues. With V trimmed by 1 base and J by 8 bases, 6 bases remained unmatched. The germline gives CDR1 SEHNR, CDR2 FQNEAQ (reference sequence). DNA for the CDR3: TGTGCCAGCAGCTTAGGGGGACAGGGAACATATGAGCAGTTCTTC. Its translation: CASSLGGQGTYEQFF.

This clonotype was observed a few times. A much larger clone lies a single base off, so this may be a read error. The gene calls are TRBV10-3 and TRBJ2-5; D possibly corresponds to TRBD1 (6 bases). The V end was cut by 4 bases, the J end by 5 bases, with 14 bases between. CDR3 size: 14 residues. Germline values: CDR1 ENHRY, CDR2 SYGVKD. The CDR3 protein is CAISGGGQWETQYF. CDR3 nucleotides: TGTGCCATCAGTGGTGGGGGCCAGTGGGAGACCCAGTACTTC.

Concerning this clonotype itself: The junction departs from germline at one end; a sequencing error may be responsible. V gene TRBV7-2 combines with J gene TRBJ1-1; TRBD1 might be the D (6 bases). This CDR3 is built from 13 residues. In germline, CDR1 is SGHTA, CDR2 FQGNSA. Here the CDR3 DNA reads TGTGCCGGCAGCTTAGCGAGGGGGGCGGGAGCTTTCTTT. It is translated as CAGSLARGAGAFF.

This clonotype was seen once. One junction end disagrees with the germline gene, perhaps due to a read error. The genes are TRBV5-1 and TRBJ2-7; weak D call: TRBD2 (6 bases). Germline CDR1 is SGHRS and CDR2 is YFSETQ. The CDR3 is 14 amino acids. The CDR3 loop is CAISDGSVGDEQYF. In nucleotides, the CDR3 is TGCGCCATCAGCGACGGGAGTGTCGGGGACGAGCAGTACTTC.

In regard to this clonotype: Just one base apart from a much larger clone, this may be a read error. V and J are TRBV5-1 and TRBJ1-2; possible D gene TRBD1, 6 bases. This CDR3 region has 15 residues. V dropped 2 bases and J dropped 4 bases, with 15 bases sitting between them. In germline, CDR1 is SGHRS, CDR2 YFSETQ. CDR3: CASSFEGGAVYGYTF. The CDR3 DNA reads TGCGCCAGCAGCTTTGAGGGGGGCGCGGTCTATGGCTACACCTTC.

CDR3: CSAPHGTSGATLSPNEQFF. The CDR3 DNA reads TGCAGTGCTCCCCATGGGACTAGCGGGGCAACCTTATCTCCCAATGAGCAGTTCTTC. The rearrangement links TRBV20-1 to TRBJ2-1; TRBD2 agrees at 13 bases. This CDR3 is built from 19 residues. Germline lookup yields CDR1 DFQATT and CDR2 SNEGSKA (reference sequence). Trimming removed 5 bases from V and 6 bases from J; junction bases left unmatched: 19.

The chain combines TRBV21-1 with TRBJ1-5; no DNA check was done on the table's D call, TRBD1. TRBV21-1 is deemed a pseudogene. CDR3 length: 14 residues. DNA of the CDR3: TGTGCCAGCAGCCTCCGGAGCAGGGGTCAGCCCCAGCATTTT. It encodes CASSLRSRGQPQHF.

This sequence joins TRBV7-6 and TRBJ2-2; D unclear. Per the germline V gene, CDR1 is SGHVS and CDR2 is FNYEAQ. Trimming left V 5 bases short and J 1 base short, with 8 bases between. CDR3 length: 14 residues. Written as DNA, the CDR3 is TGTGCCAGCAGCCCCCTTAAGAACACCGGGGAGCTGTTTTTT. It is translated as CASSPLKNTGELFF.

This clonotype was counted ten times or more. For the CDR3, the DNA is TGCAGTGCTCCCGCCGGGACAGGGGGCAATGAGCAGTTCTTC. It yields the protein CSAPAGTGGNEQFF. This chain connects TRBV20-1 to TRBJ2-1, with 11 positions matching TRBD1. Unmatched junction bases numbered 6, after V lost 5 bases and J lost 6 bases. CDR3 size: 14 residues. Germline V gene sequence: CDR1 DFQATT, CDR2 SNEGSKA (reference sequence).

The sample holds many counts of this clonotype. The chain combines TRBV28 with TRBJ1-2; TRBD1 matches at 12 bases. Germline CDR1 and CDR2: MDHEN and SYDVKM. The CDR3 has 16 amino acids. The J segment lost 8 bases and the V segment lost 6 bases, leaving 13 bases of the junction unmatched. CDR3 DNA: TGTGCCAGCAGGCAACCGGGACAGGGGGCGCGAAGCGGCTACACCTTC. It yields the protein CASRQPGQGARSGYTF.

This clonotype has ten or more counts. J is TRBJ1-1 and V is TRBV9; D is perhaps TRBD1 (5 bases). This CDR3 spans 15 amino acids. V gave up 3 bases and J gave up 4 bases, with 16 bases separating them. The germline V gene encodes CDR1 SGDLS and CDR2 YYNGEE. Here the CDR3 DNA reads TGTGCCAGCAGCGCCCGGCCGACCGGGGGCACTGAAGCTTTCTTT. This sequence encodes CASSARPTGGTEAFF.

A word on this clonotype: This may be a read error: a much more frequent sequence differs by one nucleotide. The chain employs TRBV29-1 and TRBJ2-1; 8 bases map to TRBD1. The better agreement between TRBJ2-7 and the DNA end casts doubt on the J call. Germline assignment: CDR1 SQVTM and CDR2 ANQGSEA. The length of the CDR3 is 14 residues. CDR3 bases: TGCAGCGTTGGAGCGACAGGGGCCTACAATGAGCAGTACTTC. Translated, it gives CSVGATGAYNEQYF.

This clonotype was detected many times. The chain couples TRBV25-1 to TRBJ1-1; 7 bases are shared with TRBD1. Trimming at V came to 4 bases and at J to 2 bases, leaving 4 bases not matched to a gene. CDR1 and CDR2 (germline): MGHDK, SYGVNS. The CDR3 length is 14 residues. The chain's CDR3 is CASSGYRGNTEAFF. In nucleotides, the CDR3 is TGTGCCAGCAGTGGCTACAGGGGAAACACTGAAGCTTTCTTT.

V and J are TRBV20-1 and TRBJ2-1, with 14 bases that match TRBD2. Trimming at V came to 6 bases and at J to 6 bases, leaving 7 bases not matched to a gene. CDR3 size: 15 residues. Germline lookup yields CDR1 DFQATT and CDR2 SNEGSKA (reference sequence). CDR3 sequence: CSANSGTSGSNEQFF. The CDR3 bases are TGCAGTGCCAATTCCGGGACTAGCGGGAGCAATGAGCAGTTCTTC.

In this sample, this clonotype turned up many times. V and J are TRBV7-9 and TRBJ1-1; D uncertain. Looked up from germline, CDR1 is SEHNR and CDR2 is FQNEAQ (reference sequence). The CDR3 has 15 residues. Trimming left V 5 bases short and J 0 bases short, with 13 bases between. The CDR3 DNA reads TGTGCCAGCAGCCCGGCTCTGGGGTTGAACACTGAAGCTTTCTTT. This codes for CASSPALGLNTEAFF.

In its sample, this clonotype was seen many times. The chain carries TRBV4-2 and TRBJ1-6; TRBD1 aligns across 8 bases. CDR1 is LGHNA, CDR2 YNFKEQ, per germline. CDR3 length: 18 amino acids. Trimming took 2 bases from V and 0 from J; bases not matched to a gene: 6. CDR3 region: CASSQSGQESSYNSPLHF. CDR3 bases: TGTGCCAGCAGCCAATCGGGACAGGAAAGCTCCTATAATTCACCCCTCCACTTT.